The source of this TCR beta chain is a study of cytomegalovirus exposure and HLA in healthy donors (dated by TCRdb to about 2017). About the investigation overall: In an earlier analysis of several hundred of the donors, 276 Gb of sequence data and 120 million or so unique TCR beta sequences from about 190 million T cells were reported. Genome-wide SNP genotypes for about 55% of the roughly 670 donors were used in a later genetic analysis, which treated that subset as a discovery cohort. Of the 398 genotyped donors, about 84% fell in the genetic ancestry cluster associated with self-reported Caucasian donors. Donor age, sex, ethnicity and CMV serostatus were compiled alongside the repertoire data. Every discovery cohort repertoire had been produced on one sequencing platform. The number of typed donors differed by locus: 629-630 for A, B, C, DRB1 and DQB1; roughly 510 for DQA1; 606 for DPA1; and about 450 for DPB1. The study aimed to test whether cataloging public T cell receptors could reveal signatures of past pathogen exposure. Across approximately 400 genotyped donors of the cohort, an average of roughly 230,000 unique TCR beta nucleotide sequences per donor were sequenced, and 15% to 20% of those sequences were non-productive. The later analysis used no new phenotypic data to find candidate immune exposures, relying instead on TCR beta sequences and their occurrence across donors. The study profiled the T cell repertoires of 666 subjects by immunosequencing and related them to cytomegalovirus serostatus. Class I and class II HLA loci were covered by the typing at four-digit resolution. In a later analysis, previously published TCR beta repertoires from 670 or so donors were re-analyzed and high-resolution HLA genotyping was added so that TCR occurrence patterns could be studied. An earlier analysis of 500 to 650 of the donors applied high-throughput TCR beta sequencing to assess whether each TCR beta V gene segment acted as functional or pseudogenic. An early release covering roughly 580 HLA-typed donors comprised 250 to 350 gigabases of sequencing data and tens of millions of unique TCR sequences. Along with the approximately 650-subject first cohort, a separate validation cohort of around 120 different subjects was used. Roughly 5 DR-DQ haplotypes were handled as single units for association and clustering, since linkage in the cohort was strong. To predict cytomegalovirus infection status, the study combined high-throughput TCR immunosequencing, statistical association of individual TCRs with disease status, and machine learning.

What the authors observed across the whole study: Because the 87-base-pair reads could not distinguish some IMGT-functional V segments, including TRBV6-2 and TRBV6-3, those segments were excluded. According to a later analysis, parvovirus B19, influenza, CMV and Epstein-Barr virus appeared linked to several top co-occurrence clusters. A further reported finding was that TCR beta sequences accurately predicted the HLA-A and HLA-B alleles for most subjects in the first cohort. Broadly in line with IMGT annotations, most TCR beta V segments showed up in productive rearrangements about 90% or about 30% of the time in an earlier analysis of several hundred of the donors. For the cohort, immune exposure information was limited to CMV serostatus. This cohort had only TCR beta chains sequenced, and the lack of alpha or paired-chain data limited which features could be detected. HLA typing was unavailable for some donors at each locus, so association tests used only the typed subset. In vitro tests confirmed that a few of the cytomegalovirus-associated TCR beta chains recognize cytomegalovirus antigens. At a false discovery rate of 0.05, a later analysis linked some 17,000 TCR beta sequences to specific HLA alleles. A later genetic analysis reported fewer N-insertions in productive TCRs among donors in an Asian-associated ancestry cluster than the roughly 640-donor mean. In a later analysis, the rate of TCR association differed among HLA loci, with DRB1 alleles having the most associated TCRs and HLA-C alleles having the fewest. In a later analysis, most CMV-associated TCR beta chains were found to appear HLA-restricted, with HLA associations seemingly driven largely by CMV exposure. Linkage disequilibrium might explain the correlated functional status among segregating V segments, but an unknown experimental factor could not be excluded. A total of 150 to 200 TCR beta chains were listed by the study as associated with cytomegalovirus. A cluster of highly shared sequence variants was judged likely to be a technical artifact of the sequencing pipeline. The classifier was reported to diagnose cytomegalovirus status with high specificity and sensitivity in both the original cohort and the validation cohort. In a later genetic analysis, a missense DCLRE1C variant was associated with V-gene and J-gene trimming of TCR beta chains, and the association was replicated in an independent cohort. The earlier analysis of about 600 of the donors excluded roughly 17 rarely observed V segments, including chromosome 9 orphons, because counts were too low. In a later analysis, HLA-associated TCR beta chains were found to be more clonally expanded and to have lower generation probabilities than equally common non-associated chains. Presence/absence analyses assumed roughly uniform sequencing depth across donors, an assumption that may not hold. Strong co-occurrence of HLA alleles, especially DR and DQ, made assigning TCR associations to individual alleles difficult. According to the authors, the approach could potentially be generalized to other disease states and immunological phenotypes. Most TCR sequences were observed very rarely across donors, whereas some public TCRs were present in many individuals.

Library preparation was by the immunoSEQ multiplex PCR assay. A mixture of 60 forward primers for TCR Vbeta segments and 13 reverse primers for TCR Jbeta segments was used in the multiplex PCR. Amplification of the CDR3 region of rearranged TCR beta genes was performed with a multiplex PCR assay on genomic DNA. On the Illumina HiSeq System, the amplified TCR beta libraries were sequenced as 87-base-pair reads. On the study's bioinformatics: A later analysis counted about 80 million unique TCR beta chains across the 650 to 800 repertoires, and some 11 million of these chains were shared by at least two donors. A nearest-neighbor algorithm error-corrected the raw reads and collapsed the reads into unique sequences, merging closely related sequences to remove PCR and sequencing errors. V, D and J gene segments were assigned by aligning CDR3 sequences to IMGT reference sequences. For a sequence to be retained, a match of at least six nucleotides to both a V gene segment and a J gene segment was required. A rearrangement was called productive if the CDR3 had no stop codons and remained in frame with V and J, and every other rearrangement was called non-productive. CDR3 was defined according to IMGT convention as the region running from the second conserved V-encoded cysteine to the conserved J-encoded phenylalanine. Sequences without an unambiguous match to a single V gene segment were excluded from the earlier analysis of about 640 of the donors. An earlier analysis of a few hundred of the donors called V segments functional above 56.7% productive rearrangements and segregating when the between-donor standard deviation exceeded 5%. A statistical classification framework was built for diagnosing cytomegalovirus status from the catalog of TCR beta chain sequences. V and J gene assignment, in a later analysis, came from comparing TCR nucleotide sequences with IMGT/GENE-DB human TR gene sequences. The TCRdist pipeline was used in a later analysis to assign CDR3 sequences and most-parsimonious VDJ recombination scenarios. In a later analysis, each TCR beta chain was defined by its CDR3 amino acid sequence together with its V-gene family, and reads lacking a unique V-gene family were excluded. In a later analysis, a few hundred highly shared, low-generation-probability nucleotide sequences were removed to address suspected cross-contamination and a sequencing artifact. For each public chain, a later analysis derived a clonal expansion index from normalized ranks of inferred template counts within each repertoire. In a later analysis, generation probabilities were computed with a VDJ recombination model fitted to out-of-frame rearrangements, and the resulting probabilities were checked against IGoR. In a later analysis, hypergeometric tests were used to score TCR-TCR, TCR-HLA and TCR-CMV co-occurrence, with a repertoire-size bias correction applied to TCR pairs. A later analysis estimated false discovery rates by permuting HLA or CMV assignments 20 times. In a later analysis, co-occurring TCRs were grouped using DBSCAN, and TCRdist sequence similarity was added for clustering within HLA-allele-positive subsets. Co-occurrence clustering excluded repertoires with fewer than 30,000 or more than 120,000 public chains, plus five with anomalous nucleotide sharing. The clones in this table, taken by TCRdb from immuneACCESS, are in-frame only. Not every clone is retained; where verified, under half of the shortfall comes from an unresolved V gene, and the cause of the rest is unknown. Clone size and V and J calls were adopted from that table, with D and trimming inferred from the DNA. The sample table holds roughly 180,000 clones, of which just under 80% were seen once. The top ten hold approximately 2.9% of the sample.

CDR1 and CDR2, looked up from the germline V gene (reference sequence), are MNHNY and SVGAGI. Spanning cysteine to phenylalanine, the CDR3 consists of 16 amino acids. Here the CDR3 DNA is all that survives: 48 bases in frame from base 1. Relative to germline, V is missing 6 bases and J is missing 3 bases, with 11 bases of the junction outside any gene match. The cohort consisted of 600 or so healthy bone marrow donors. At the time of sampling, every cohort member was nominally healthy, though immune exposures that went unrecorded were likely present. The donor was CMV seronegative and was included in the group of about 350 seronegative cohort members. A peripheral blood sample was provided by each donor, and peripheral blood mononuclear cells were used for TCR beta sequencing. Genomic DNA extraction from the blood cell samples was performed with the Qiagen DNeasy Blood Extraction Kit. Concerning this clone itself: The specificity of this receptor is unknown. Nothing much larger sits one base from this clone, and base qualities are not available.

The sample taken for sequencing was PBMCs. The rearrangement combines TRBV6-6 with TRBJ1-2, with TRBD1 matching 9 junction bases. The TCR was taken from a female donor in good health and CMV-seronegative. CDR3 sequence: CASSPFTGGADYGYTF. The DNA reads TGTGCCAGCAGCCCTTTTACAGGGGGCGCGGACTATGGCTACACCTTC.